This T cell receptor beta chain comes out of a study of regulatory T cells in long-lasting Graves disease (dated by TCRdb to 2020 to 2023). For the wider study: In the newly diagnosed Graves' disease group, patients had been taking antithyroid drugs for less than 3 months. A total of around 35 samples underwent TCR sequencing: about 13 from persistent and roughly 20 from newly diagnosed Graves' disease patients. Peripheral blood TCR sequencing and RNA sequencing compared persistent Graves' disease patients with newly diagnosed Graves' disease patients. The study was registered as a clinical trial and conducted in China. On the study overall, not on this receptor specifically: A larger number of public clonotypes was shared among persistent patients (more than 2,500) than among newly diagnosed patients (roughly 1,000). TRBV28, TRBJ1-2 and TRBJ2-5 were preferentially used in persistent disease, while TRBV20-1 and TRBJ2-1 were favored in newly diagnosed disease. The study examined only peripheral blood because the primary lesion, thyroid tissue, could not be accessed. The small sample size was acknowledged by the authors as a limitation that may reduce accuracy. Compared with newly diagnosed patients, persistent Graves' disease patients had lower TCR Shannon entropy and fewer highly expanded clones, which suggests clonal expansion. Only the TCR beta chain was sequenced and analyzed.

The library was produced with multiplex PCR. Sequencing was performed on an Illumina HiSeq 4000. CDR3 regions were amplified by Arm-PCR with iRepertoire HTBI primers to construct TCR beta libraries. Before sequencing, the PCR products went through gel purification. Regarding the original processing steps: Gene usage analysis of CDR3 amino acid clonotypes used the 55 to 80 TRBV and some 15 TRBJ segments found across samples. COPE and FqMerger were used to merge the filtered high-quality paired reads into contigs. BLAST was used to align contigs to IMGT TRBV, TRBD and TRBJ reference genes, with CDR3 defined following IMGT. Any clonotype with a frequency above 0.1% was classified as a highly expanded clone. Shannon entropy served as the measure of repertoire diversity, while the Gini coefficient captured V-J evenness. A clonotype found in more than one individual was treated as public. The public reads were quality trimmed at Q25 with fastp and then assembled into clones with MiXCR by TCRdb, keeping productive beta chains. CDR3 protein duplicates are merged, each entry listing the most common genes and DNA. TCRdb assigned the V and J calls; the authors' analysis was not used. Across this sample there are fewer than 650,000 distinct CDR3 sequences, with about 16% seen only once. Around 12% of the sample comes from the top ten.

This clonotype has a count of ten or more. Its antigen is unknown. No base qualities exist here, and no much larger clone lies one base off it. Compared with germline, V lacks 5 bases and J lacks 4 bases; bases without a gene match: 9. Including the terminal cysteine and phenylalanine, the CDR3 comprises 15 residues. The sequence is cut down to CDR3 DNA, 45 bases in frame from base 1. The germline V gene (reference sequence) specifies MNHEY as CDR1 and SMNVEV as CDR2. Explained via the paper, the time point label denotes: newly diagnosed GD, antithyroid drugs for less than 3 months. For both TCR sequencing and RNA sequencing, RNA was extracted from PBMCs in TRIzol. The diagnosis of Graves' disease followed American Thyroid Association guidelines. Patients were recruited from an endocrinology department in Xi'an, China. Each patient gave approximately 9 milliliters of peripheral blood, collected in an EDTA anticoagulant tube. Ficoll Paque Plus density gradient separation was used to isolate PBMCs, and no additional T cell sorting was done. An Agilent 2100 Bioanalyzer and agarose gel were used to check RNA quality, and a NanoDrop 2000 was used to measure RNA concentration.

The sample was also reused in another study, on T cells in Graves' hyperthyroidism and ophthalmopathy. The second paper states: Stable Graves' hyperthyroidism was defined as the absence of progression to ophthalmopathy over 18 months of follow-up. The hyperthyroidism patients were between 18 and 65 years old and newly diagnosed, with a disease duration of less than 2 months. Exclusion was applied to patients with uncontrolled infections, other autoimmune diseases, pregnancy or lactation. Diagnoses relied on clinical symptoms, serum thyroxine and TRAb, thyroid ultrasound and orbital computed tomography. The first round of RT-PCR for the TCR CDR3 was performed with the HTBI primer set and the Qiagen OneStep RT-PCR kit. Most expanded thyroid clonotypes (frequency above 0.001) were also detected in blood, suggesting blood repertoires may reflect thyroid immune responses. In cross-validation, a model built on a 13 V-J signature told ophthalmopathy apart from stable hyperthyroidism with 87.88% sensitivity and approximately 81% specificity, and in testing the same model reached 80%/75%. In validation, the model predicted progression to ophthalmopathy a median of approximately 6.3 months before onset, with roughly 70% sensitivity and roughly 79% specificity. A discovery cohort of fewer than 110 patients, fewer than 50 with Graves' ophthalmopathy and over 55 with stable Graves' hyperthyroidism, was used to find distinguishing TCR V-J signatures. Prospective prediction of ophthalmopathy was tested in an independent validation cohort consisting of 18 hyperthyroidism patients and 17 patients who later progressed to ophthalmopathy. The 75 to 100 discovery patients were divided at random into training and test sets in a 7:3 ratio. Thyroid tissue and blood T-cell repertoires from several Graves' hyperthyroidism patients were also compared in the study. After sampling, hyperthyroidism patients received methimazole starting at 30 mg daily, and ophthalmopathy patients received high-dose intravenous methylprednisolone. Libraries were constructed in a second round of multiplex PCR, after which size selection and purification were carried out. Libraries were sequenced paired-end with 100 bp reads on an Illumina HiSeq2000. SOAPnuke was used to process the raw data, throwing out any read that contained adapters or uncalled bases, had a mean Phred below 15, or lacked an exact constant-primer or identifier match. High-quality paired reads were merged using COPE v1.2.5, and each unique nucleotide sequence was defined as a clonotype. MiTCR v1.1 was used to align the clonotypes against IMGT TRBV, TRBD and TRBJ reference segments. Only V-J combinations with frequency above 0.0001, covering 99% to 99.2% of repertoires, were analysed. A TCS score was defined as the ratio between F50 (clonal expansion) and ExV (chaos), using BLOSUM62-based TCRdist between CDR3 peptides within each V-J. Welch's t-statistics and random forest reduced just over 500 V-J features to about 13, which were used in a naive Bayes classifier (R e1071). No statistical method was used to set the sample size in advance, and investigators knew the group allocation. The paper describes TCR Vbeta CDR3 sequencing of more than 120 peripheral blood samples, made up of approximately 40 ophthalmopathy patients, roughly 72 hyperthyroidism patients and 17 progressor patients.

Sequenced here: peripheral blood mononuclear cells (PBMCs), sampled at new diagnosis, from a patient treated with antithyroid drugs. This clonotype was obtained from a man aged 18 to 30 with Graves disease. Donor details come from another sample of the same person, matched by shared clones. The rearranged chain carries TRBV27 and TRBJ1-2, with 8 junctional bases fitting TRBD1. The CDR3 sequence is CASSLRGQGGYGYTF. DNA sequence: TGTGCCAGCAGTCTGCGAGGACAGGGCGGCTATGGCTACACCTTC.